Listed below are T cell receptor beta chains from one sample, sequenced in a study of cytomegalovirus exposure and HLA in healthy donors. The method was immunoSEQ multiplex PCR; TCRdb's version includes in-frame clones alone and lacks a portion of them. This sample carries 95,000 to 100,000 clones, approximately 76% of them seen once, and the ten largest clones take 2% to 2.5%. Sequencing input: PBMCs. Every receptor here comes from a man aged 40-50 years in good health and CMV-seronegative. CDR3s include the opening cysteine and the closing phenylalanine or tryptophan. Each record gives: V gene, clone size, D gene, J gene, CDR3 DNA, CDR3 protein. The D gene is left open where the match is weak. Only part of the rows carry a size: once, few, many, or a class if the clone is expanded.

v_call: TRBV7-9; clone_size: NA; d_call: TRBD2; j_call: TRBJ2-5; cdr3_nt: TGTGCCAGCAGCCCGCGGGCCGGGGGGAGGGAGACCCAGTACTTC; cdr3_aa: CASSPRAGGRETQYF
v_call: TRBV25-1; clone_size: NA; d_call: NA; j_call: TRBJ2-1; cdr3_nt: TGTGCCAGCAGTGACCCAACAATTCGGGGGAATGAGCAGTTCTTC; cdr3_aa: CASSDPTIRGNEQFF
v_call: TRBV27; clone_size: NA; d_call: NA; j_call: TRBJ2-3; cdr3_nt: TGTGCCAGCAGTTTTGCGAGCGTCTTTACAGATACGCAGTATTTT; cdr3_aa: CASSFASVFTDTQYF
v_call: TRBV9; clone_size: NA; d_call: TRBD2; j_call: TRBJ2-3; cdr3_nt: TGTGCCAGCAGCGTAGAGAGAACTAGCGGGGACACAGATACGCAGTATTTT; cdr3_aa: CASSVERTSGDTDTQYF
v_call: TRBV18; clone_size: NA; d_call: TRBD2; j_call: TRBJ2-3; cdr3_nt: TGTGCCAGCTCACCACTAGCGGGGAACACAGATACGCAGTATTTT; cdr3_aa: CASSPLAGNTDTQYF
v_call: TRBV30; clone_size: once; d_call: NA; j_call: TRBJ1-5; cdr3_nt: TGTGCCTGGAGTAGGGGTCATAGCAATCAGCCCCAGCATTTT; cdr3_aa: CAWSRGHSNQPQHF
v_call: TRBV4-3; clone_size: NA; d_call: NA; j_call: TRBJ2-7; cdr3_nt: TGCGCCAGCAGCCAAGATATGGCGGCGGCCTCCTACGAGCAGTACTTC; cdr3_aa: CASSQDMAAASYEQYF
v_call: TRBV25-1; clone_size: NA; d_call: NA; j_call: TRBJ2-3; cdr3_nt: TGTGCCAGCAGTGAAATCGCGGGCCTGAGGGCAGATACGCAGTATTTT; cdr3_aa: CASSEIAGLRADTQYF
v_call: TRBV19; clone_size: NA; d_call: NA; j_call: TRBJ2-5; cdr3_nt: TGTGCCAGTAGTAAGGGGCTAGCCGGGACACAACTTCAAGAGACCCAGTACTTC; cdr3_aa: CASSKGLAGTQLQETQYF
v_call: TRBV19; clone_size: NA; d_call: NA; j_call: TRBJ2-5; cdr3_nt: TGTGCCAGTAGTCAGGGATTCGAAGAGACCCAGTACTTC; cdr3_aa: CASSQGFEETQYF
v_call: TRBV11-3; clone_size: few; d_call: NA; j_call: TRBJ2-1; cdr3_nt: TGTGCCAGCAGCTCTAGGGGGGGGGAGCAGTTCTTC; cdr3_aa: CASSSRGGEQFF
v_call: TRBV28; clone_size: NA; d_call: TRBD1; j_call: TRBJ2-7; cdr3_nt: TGTGCCAGCAGACAGGGGGGAAGCCTCTACGAGCAGTACTTC; cdr3_aa: CASRQGGSLYEQYF
v_call: TRBV30; clone_size: NA; d_call: TRBD1; j_call: TRBJ1-1; cdr3_nt: TGTGCCTGGGGGGGGACAGGGGGCGTGGGAACTGAAGCTTTCTTT; cdr3_aa: CAWGGTGGVGTEAFF
v_call: TRBV19; clone_size: NA; d_call: TRBD2; j_call: TRBJ2-3; cdr3_nt: TGTGCCAGTAGTAGGGTGGCGGGAGGACCAGATACGCAGTATTTT; cdr3_aa: CASSRVAGGPDTQYF
v_call: TRBV11-3; clone_size: NA; d_call: NA; j_call: TRBJ2-1; cdr3_nt: TGTGCCAGCAGCTTAGGAGGCGGGCCAGTCGCCTACAATGAGCAGTTCTTC; cdr3_aa: CASSLGGGPVAYNEQFF
v_call: TRBV6-5; clone_size: NA; d_call: NA; j_call: TRBJ2-7; cdr3_nt: TGTGCCAGCAGTTTGGTGGGGGCGCTCGAGCAGTACTTC; cdr3_aa: CASSLVGALEQYF
v_call: TRBV28; clone_size: NA; d_call: NA; j_call: TRBJ1-5; cdr3_nt: TGTGCCAGCAGTTTAACACGGGGGGCCGCAGGGCAGCCCCAGCATTTT; cdr3_aa: CASSLTRGAAGQPQHF
v_call: TRBV6-4; clone_size: NA; d_call: TRBD2; j_call: TRBJ2-2; cdr3_nt: TGTGCCAGCAGCAAGGGACTAGAGACCGGGGAGCTGTTTTTT; cdr3_aa: CASSKGLETGELFF
v_call: TRBV7-2; clone_size: few; d_call: TRBD2; j_call: TRBJ2-1; cdr3_nt: TGTGCCAGCAGCTTCCGGACTAGCGGGGGGGGGAATGAGCAGTTCTTC; cdr3_aa: CASSFRTSGGGNEQFF
v_call: TRBV11-2; clone_size: NA; d_call: NA; j_call: TRBJ1-1; cdr3_nt: TGTGCCAGCAGCCCCACTCTGCGGGGAGAGCGAACTGAAGCTTTCTTT; cdr3_aa: CASSPTLRGERTEAFF
v_call: TRBV12-2; clone_size: NA; d_call: NA; j_call: TRBJ2-2; cdr3_nt: TGTGCAAGTCGCCCCGGGGTAGCGGGGCTCAACACCGGGGAGCTGTTTTTT; cdr3_aa: CASRPGVAGLNTGELFF
v_call: TRBV29-1; clone_size: once; d_call: NA; j_call: TRBJ2-7; cdr3_nt: TGCAGCGTTGGTTTCAGGGGCTACGAGCAGTACTTC; cdr3_aa: CSVGFRGYEQYF
v_call: TRBV5-1; clone_size: NA; d_call: TRBD1; j_call: TRBJ1-4; cdr3_nt: TGCGCCAGCAGCTTGCAGGGGGCTATGGAAGAAAAACTGTTTTTT; cdr3_aa: CASSLQGAMEEKLFF
v_call: TRBV28; clone_size: NA; d_call: NA; j_call: TRBJ1-1; cdr3_nt: TGTGCCAGCAGTTTAATTAGCACTGAAGCTTTCTTT; cdr3_aa: CASSLISTEAFF
v_call: TRBV10-1; clone_size: NA; d_call: NA; j_call: TRBJ2-3; cdr3_nt: TGCGCCAGCAACTCCCAAACAGATACGCAGTATTTT; cdr3_aa: CASNSQTDTQYF
v_call: TRBV4-3; clone_size: NA; d_call: NA; j_call: TRBJ1-1; cdr3_nt: TGCGCCAGCAGCCAAGATTACGGTGCAGGGGCGACCACTGAAGCTTTCTTT; cdr3_aa: CASSQDYGAGATTEAFF
v_call: TRBV5-1; clone_size: few; d_call: TRBD2; j_call: TRBJ2-1; cdr3_nt: TGCGCCAGCAGCTTGGGAGTCTCTAGCGGGGGTGACAATGAGCAGTTCTTC; cdr3_aa: CASSLGVSSGGDNEQFF
v_call: TRBV7-2; clone_size: NA; d_call: TRBD1; j_call: TRBJ2-7; cdr3_nt: TGTGCCAGCAGCTTAGGTTCCTGGACAGGGGATTACGAGCAGTACTTC; cdr3_aa: CASSLGSWTGDYEQYF
v_call: TRBV19; clone_size: NA; d_call: NA; j_call: TRBJ1-2; cdr3_nt: TGTGCCAGTAGTCTTGGGGGAGGGAGAGAGAACTATGGCTACACCTTC; cdr3_aa: CASSLGGGRENYGYTF
v_call: TRBV6-5; clone_size: NA; d_call: TRBD1; j_call: TRBJ2-7; cdr3_nt: TGTGCCTGCAAGAAGGACAGGGGAACCTACGAGCAGTACTTC; cdr3_aa: CACKKDRGTYEQYF
v_call: TRBV7-7; clone_size: NA; d_call: NA; j_call: TRBJ1-1; cdr3_nt: TGTGCCAGCAGCTTTAACAGGAACACTGAAGCTTTCTTT; cdr3_aa: CASSFNRNTEAFF
v_call: TRBV19; clone_size: NA; d_call: TRBD1; j_call: TRBJ2-7; cdr3_nt: TGTGCCAGTAGTGCCCTCGTTGGACAGGTGGGGGACGAGCAGTACTTC; cdr3_aa: CASSALVGQVGDEQYF